The source of this T cell receptor (beta chain) is a study of shared T cell receptors in the human thymus. Sequencing used immunoSEQ multiplex PCR; TCRdb keeps in-frame clones, though not all of them. The repertoire holds hundreds of thousands of clones, with approximately 90% as singletons. The CDR3 contains 14 residues. Germline CDR1 reads MRHNA; CDR2 reads SNTAGT. V shed 3 bases, J shed 7 bases, and the junction held 6 bases outside the gene matches. Another study also made use of these data, one on human thymus T cells. From that paper: A high degree of thymic repertoire overlap among unrelated individuals was reported in related research.

The gene calls are TRBV6-4 and TRBJ1-5; TRBD1 matches 7 bases. The origin of this receptor is a boy younger than two with a congenital heart defect. The sample comprised thymocytes. In DNA form, the CDR3 reads TGTGCCAGCAGTGAAAAGAGGGGGCAACAGCCCCAGCATTTT. Amino acids: CASSEKRGQQPQHF.